The 3 T cell receptor beta chains below were found in one sample sequenced in a study of memory B cells and T cells in multiple sclerosis. Sequenced by immunoSEQ multiplex PCR; TCRdb stores in-frame clones only, minus some. This sample carries approximately 7,800 clones, about 60% of them seen once, and the ten largest clones take 25% to 40%. Sequenced sample: memory (CD45RO+) CD8+ T cells from blood. These receptors were obtained from a human donor with multiple sclerosis.

The chain recombines TRBV11-1 with TRBJ2-5, with D possibly matching TRBD2 (5 bases). CDR1 is SGHAT and CDR2 is FQDESV in the germline V gene (reference sequence). This CDR3 region has 12 residues. V was cut by 6 bases and J by 4 bases, with 9 bases left in between. CDR3 protein: CASRRLAETQYF. In DNA form, the CDR3 reads TGTGCCAGCAGGCGCCTAGCAGAGACCCAGTACTTC.

This clone turned up a few times. The chain uses TRBV29-1 and TRBJ2-3; tentatively, D is TRBD1 (6 bases). V lost 1 base and J 3 bases, leaving 11 bases between the germline ends. The germline CDR1 and CDR2 sequences are SQVTM and ANQGSEA. The CDR3 spans 14 residues. CDR3 bases: TGCAGCGTTGAAGGGTCAGGGGCTACAGATACGCAGTATTTT. Its translation is CSVEGSGATDTQYF.

The V call is TRBV2, the J call TRBJ2-3; TRBD2 matches at 7 bases. The CDR3 has 14 residues. The J segment lost 0 bases and the V segment lost 8 bases, leaving 5 bases of the junction unmatched. Per germline, CDR1 SNHLY and CDR2 FYNNEI. The CDR3 sequence: CASAPAGSTDTQYF. DNA for the CDR3: TGTGCCAGCGCCCCAGCGGGAAGCACAGATACGCAGTATTTT.